Each of the 19 T cell receptor beta chains below was sequenced from the same sample in a study of T cell responses to AZD1222 COVID-19 vaccine. The method was immunoSEQ multiplex PCR; TCRdb's version includes in-frame clones alone and lacks a portion of them. This sample has more than 85,000 clones, with about 81% found just once. Sequences were derived from peripheral blood, sampled on day 0 of AZD1222 vaccination. These receptors all come from an adult in good health.

The chain carries TRBV7-6 and TRBJ1-1; D gene uncertain. CDR3 length equals 13 residues. The germline gives CDR1 SGHVS, CDR2 FNYEAQ. Between the trimmed V and J ends, which lost 1 base and 4 bases, there was a span of 7 bases. The CDR3 is CASSLERGTEAFF. CDR3 nucleotide sequence: TGTGCCAGCAGCTTAGAACGTGGCACTGAAGCTTTCTTT.

The rearrangement joins TRBV7-8 to TRBJ2-1, with 8 positions matching TRBD2. Looked up from germline, CDR1 is SGHVS and CDR2 is FQNEAQ. Trimming cost V 0 bases and J 5 bases; bases outside gene matches: 12. The CDR3 totals 18 residues. The DNA of the CDR3 is TGTGCCAGCAGCTTAGCGCTAGCCGCGGGGGGTTCGAACAATGAGCAGTTCTTC. Its translation is CASSLALAAGGSNNEQFF.

The chain combines TRBV19 with TRBJ2-3, with 8 bases aligning to TRBD2. V was pared by 1 base and J by 6 bases, with 6 bases of the junction left unmatched. The CDR3 consists of 15 residues. Germline V CDR1 and CDR2: LNHDA, SQIVND (reference sequence). The CDR3 DNA follows: TGTGCCAGTAGTATAGGGACTAGCAGCGCCGATACGCAGTATTTT. Translation: CASSIGTSSADTQYF.

This clone showed up just a few times. V gene TRBV28 combines with J gene TRBJ1-2, with TRBD1 as a possible D gene (6 bases). CDR1 is MDHEN, CDR2 SYDVKM, per germline. The CDR3 is 13 residues long. V was clipped by 5 bases and J by 3 bases, with 10 bases between them. This CDR3 reads CASSKGGDYGYTF. The CDR3 coding sequence is TGTGCCAGCAGTAAGGGGGGGGACTATGGCTACACCTTC.

V gene TRBV7-8 combines with J gene TRBJ1-5; D gene unclear. CDR3 size: 14 residues. V lost 3 bases to trimming and J lost 2 bases, with 8 bases between them. Germline V gene sequence: CDR1 SGHVS, CDR2 FQNEAQ. CDR3 protein: CASSFAGGNQPQHF. Here the CDR3 DNA reads TGTGCCAGCAGCTTCGCCGGAGGCAATCAGCCCCAGCATTTT.

The V gene is TRBV5-8, the J gene TRBJ2-7, with D tentatively TRBD1 (5 bases). CDR1 and CDR2 from the germline V gene are SGHTS and YDEGEE. This CDR3 is 15 amino acids long. The V end lost 3 bases, the J end lost 0 bases, and 13 bases lay between the germline ends. CDR3 DNA: TGTGCCAGCAGCTGGGGTGGGGCAGTCTCCTACGAGCAGTACTTC. As protein: CASSWGGAVSYEQYF.

The CDR3: CASSYPDRAVLNTEAFF. The CDR3 DNA follows: TGTGCCAGCAGTTACCCGGACAGGGCCGTCCTGAACACTGAAGCTTTCTTT. This rearrangement joins TRBV6-2 or TRBV6-3 to TRBJ1-1, with TRBD1 identical over 8 bases. CDR1 is MNHEY, CDR2 SVGEGT, per germline. The CDR3 sequence is 17 residues long. V shed 2 bases, J shed 0 bases, and the junction held 8 bases outside the gene matches.

This clone was recorded once. The gene calls are TRBV5-1 and TRBJ1-1, with TRBD1 matching 9 bases. The CDR3 spans 15 residues. Germline V gene sequence: CDR1 SGHRS, CDR2 YFSETQ. V lost 3 bases to trimming and J lost 4 bases; unmatched junction nucleotides: 7. The CDR3: CASSSYPGQGTEAFF. Written as DNA, the CDR3 is TGCGCCAGCAGCTCATACCCGGGACAGGGCACTGAAGCTTTCTTT.

The chain combines TRBV25-1 with TRBJ1-3; D is possibly TRBD1 (6 bases). Germline lookup yields CDR1 MGHDK and CDR2 SYGVNS. V was shortened by 6 bases and J by 2 bases, with 14 bases between the two germline ends. The length of the CDR3 is 15 residues. CDR3 nucleotides: TGTGCCAGCAGGCGAGAGGGGGGAACTGGAAACACCATATATTTT. Protein: CASRREGGTGNTIYF.

The J gene is TRBJ1-1, the V gene TRBV5-1; D is undetermined. The CDR3 consists of 13 residues. CDR1 SGHRS and CDR2 YFSETQ come from the germline V gene. V gave up 4 bases and J gave up 4 bases, with 11 bases separating them. The DNA for the CDR3 is TGCGCCAGCAGCGCCTACCGAGGCACTGAAGCTTTCTTT. Protein product: CASSAYRGTEAFF.

The V call is TRBV6-5, the J call TRBJ2-1, with 11 positions matching TRBD2. Unmatched junction bases numbered 9, after V lost 6 bases and J lost 8 bases. The CDR3 loop spans 15 amino acids. Germline CDR1 is MNHEY and CDR2 is SVGAGI. CDR3 sequence: CASRDSGGARHEQFF. The CDR3 coding sequence is TGTGCCAGCAGGGATAGCGGGGGGGCGCGCCATGAGCAGTTCTTC.

The V and J genes are TRBV5-1 and TRBJ1-3; D remains ambiguous. Per the germline V gene, CDR1 is SGHRS and CDR2 is YFSETQ. There are 13 residues in the CDR3. Trimming stripped 7 bases from V and 0 bases from J, with 8 bases between. This CDR3 is CASSRSSGNTIYF. In DNA form, the CDR3 reads TGCGCCAGCTCCAGGAGCTCTGGAAACACCATATATTTT.

This clone occurred once. This chain connects TRBV5-4 to TRBJ2-5; a weak D match, TRBD1 (6 bases). CDR1 and CDR2 from the germline V gene are SGHNT and YYREEE (reference sequence). The V end lost 4 bases, the J end lost 5 bases, and 18 bases lay between the germline ends. The CDR3 totals 15 residues. CDR3 sequence: CASSNFRGQGETQYF. As DNA, the CDR3 is TGTGCCAGCAGCAACTTCAGGGGCCAGGGTGAGACCCAGTACTTC.

The sample holds one count of this clone. The rearrangement joins TRBV28 to TRBJ1-6, with D perhaps matching TRBD1 (5 bases). CDR3 length equals 13 residues. Germline V CDR1 and CDR2: MDHEN, SYDVKM. Trimming removed 7 bases from V and 12 bases from J, with 16 bases in between. This CDR3 is CASIGTSRRPLHF. The CDR3, as DNA: TGTGCCAGCATAGGGACCAGCAGGAGACCCCTCCACTTT.

The gene calls are TRBV5-4 and TRBJ2-7; no reliable D call. In germline, CDR1 is SGHNT, CDR2 YYREEE (reference sequence). The V end was cut by 0 bases, the J end by 6 bases, with 10 bases between. The CDR3 runs to 13 residues. In DNA form, the CDR3 reads TGTGCCAGCAGCTTGGGCCACCACAGCGAGCAGTACTTC. Its protein product is CASSLGHHSEQYF.

Only a few counts were recorded for this clone. This chain's CDR3 is CASSEAGFTNEKLFF. The CDR3 region has the DNA TGTGCCAGCAGCGAAGCAGGGTTTACTAATGAAAAACTGTTTTTT. V and J are TRBV9 and TRBJ1-4, with TRBD1 as a possible D gene (5 bases). Between the trimmed V and J ends, which lost 3 bases and 2 bases, there was a span of 11 bases. In germline, CDR1 is SGDLS, CDR2 YYNGEE. The CDR3 totals 15 residues.

The gene calls are TRBV19 and TRBJ1-2; D might be TRBD1 (6 bases). Germline values: CDR1 LNHDA, CDR2 SQIVND (reference sequence). The CDR3 spans 15 residues. Trimming pared 3 bases from V and 4 bases from J, leaving 15 bases between. The CDR3 region has the DNA TGTGCCAGTAGTATCCGACAGGACGTGGGCTATGGCTACACCTTC. Its protein is CASSIRQDVGYGYTF.

The rearrangement uses TRBV28 and TRBJ2-3, with D uncertain. The germline gives CDR1 MDHEN, CDR2 SYDVKM. Between the trimmed V and J ends, which lost 2 bases and 5 bases, there was a span of 5 bases. The CDR3 runs to 12 residues. Written as DNA, the CDR3 is TGTGCCAGCAGTTTAGAGCGAGATACGCAGTATTTT. Translating it yields CASSLERDTQYF.

This chain connects TRBV28 to TRBJ2-5; D is possibly TRBD1 (5 bases). Looked up from germline, CDR1 is MDHEN and CDR2 is SYDVKM. The CDR3 spans 15 residues. V was trimmed by 1 base and J by 1 base, leaving 10 bases between them. The CDR3 bases are TGTGCCAGCAGTTTATATTCGACAGCCCAAGAGACCCAGTACTTC. Translating gives CASSLYSTAQETQYF.